What follows is one TCR beta chain and its context. Profiling relied on immunoSEQ multiplex PCR, and the TCRdb table lists in-frame clones only, not all of them. The sample has 250,000 to 350,000 clones, less than 85% seen once. It was during active infection that Seattle patients were enrolled and then longitudinally followed. Trimming at V came to 6 bases and at J to 3 bases, leaving 11 bases not matched to a gene. The germline V gene has CDR1 SGHRS and CDR2 YFSETQ. The CDR3 is 15 residues long. The data derive from a study of blood T cell repertoires in COVID-19. Overall study context: T cells, B-cell-depleted T cells, or PBMCs provided the cDNA or gDNA that served as material.

The chain recombines TRBV5-1 with TRBJ2-5; 7 positions agree with TRBD2. The TCR sequence derives from a human donor with COVID-19, enrolled during active disease. The donor label of this sample is uncertain. The specimen was peripheral blood. CDR3 sequence: CASNPAGVSEETQYF. The CDR3 DNA sequence: TGCGCCAGCAACCCTGCGGGAGTGTCGGAAGAGACCCAGTACTTC.